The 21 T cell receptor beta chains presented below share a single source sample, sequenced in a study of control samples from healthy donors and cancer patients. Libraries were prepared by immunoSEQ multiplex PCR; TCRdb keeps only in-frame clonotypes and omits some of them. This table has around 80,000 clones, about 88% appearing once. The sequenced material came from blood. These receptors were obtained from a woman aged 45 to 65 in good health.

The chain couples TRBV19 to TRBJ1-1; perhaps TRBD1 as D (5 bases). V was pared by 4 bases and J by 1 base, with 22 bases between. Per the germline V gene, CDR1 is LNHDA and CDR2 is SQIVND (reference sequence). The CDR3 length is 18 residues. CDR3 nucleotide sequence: TGTGCCAGTAGTAGGGGCTTCCCCCCTAGGGATACGAACACTGAAGCTTTCTTT. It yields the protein CASSRGFPPRDTNTEAFF.

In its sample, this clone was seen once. In DNA form, the CDR3 reads TGTGCCATCACGCCCGGGACGGGGAGCTCCTACGAGCAGTACTTC. Protein sequence: CAITPGTGSSYEQYF. The gene calls are TRBV10-3 and TRBJ2-7; D may correspond to TRBD1 or TRBD2 (5 bases each). The CDR3 length is 15 residues. Trimming stripped 7 bases from V and 0 bases from J, with 16 bases between. Germline lookup yields CDR1 ENHRY and CDR2 SYGVKD.

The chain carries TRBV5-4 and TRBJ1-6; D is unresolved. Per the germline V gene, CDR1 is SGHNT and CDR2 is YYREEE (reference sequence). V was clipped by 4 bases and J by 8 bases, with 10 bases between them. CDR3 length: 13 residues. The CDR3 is CASSRDGDSPLHF. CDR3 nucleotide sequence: TGTGCCAGCAGCCGTGATGGGGATTCACCCCTCCACTTT.

The CDR3 is CASSLDRGGTYGYTF. The CDR3, as DNA: TGTGCCAGCAGCTTAGACAGAGGGGGAACCTATGGCTACACCTTC. This chain joins TRBV11-2 and TRBJ1-2; maybe TRBD1 (6 bases). CDR1 SGHAT and CDR2 FQNNGV come from the germline V gene. The CDR3 totals 15 residues. The germline V and J ends were trimmed by 0 bases and 4 bases, with 12 bases remaining between them.

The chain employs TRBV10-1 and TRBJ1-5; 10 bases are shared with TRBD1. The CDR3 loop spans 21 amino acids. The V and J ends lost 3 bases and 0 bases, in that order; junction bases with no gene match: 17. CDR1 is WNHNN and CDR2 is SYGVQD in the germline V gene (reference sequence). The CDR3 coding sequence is TGCGCCAGCAGTGATCACGGAAAGGGACAGGGGCGAACCTATAGCAATCAGCCCCAGCATTTT. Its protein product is CASSDHGKGQGRTYSNQPQHF.

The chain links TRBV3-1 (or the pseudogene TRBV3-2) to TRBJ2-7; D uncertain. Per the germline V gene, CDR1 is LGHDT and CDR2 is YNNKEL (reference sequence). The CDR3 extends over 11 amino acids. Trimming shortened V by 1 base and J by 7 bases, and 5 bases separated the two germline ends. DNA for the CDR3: TGTGCCAGCAGCCAAGTTGGGGAGCAGTACTTC. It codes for CASSQVGEQYF.

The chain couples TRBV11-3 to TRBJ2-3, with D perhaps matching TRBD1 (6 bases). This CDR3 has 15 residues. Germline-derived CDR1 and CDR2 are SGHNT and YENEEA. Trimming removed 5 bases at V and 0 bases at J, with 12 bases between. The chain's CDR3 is CASSPQGPSTDTQYF. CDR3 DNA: TGTGCCAGCAGCCCCCAGGGGCCTAGCACAGATACGCAGTATTTT. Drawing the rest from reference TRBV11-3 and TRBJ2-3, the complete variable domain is EAGVVQSPRYKIIEKKQPVAFWCNPISGHNTLYWYLQNLGQGPELLIRYENEEAVDDSQLPKDRFSAERLKGVDSTLKIQPAELGDSAVYLCASSPQGPSTDTQYFGPGTRLTVL.

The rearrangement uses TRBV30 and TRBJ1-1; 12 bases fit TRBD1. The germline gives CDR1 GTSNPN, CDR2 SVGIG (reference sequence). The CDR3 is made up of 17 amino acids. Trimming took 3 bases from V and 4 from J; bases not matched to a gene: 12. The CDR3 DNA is TGTGCCTGGAGGCCAACCGGGACAGGGGGCGGAGGCACTGAAGCTTTCTTT. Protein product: CAWRPTGTGGGGTEAFF.

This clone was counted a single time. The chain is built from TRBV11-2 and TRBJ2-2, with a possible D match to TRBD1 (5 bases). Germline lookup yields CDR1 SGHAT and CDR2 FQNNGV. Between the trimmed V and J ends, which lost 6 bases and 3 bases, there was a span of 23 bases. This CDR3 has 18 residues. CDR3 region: CASRLLQGAGSDTGELFF. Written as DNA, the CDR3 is TGTGCCAGCAGGCTTTTGCAGGGTGCAGGGTCGGACACCGGGGAGCTGTTTTTT.

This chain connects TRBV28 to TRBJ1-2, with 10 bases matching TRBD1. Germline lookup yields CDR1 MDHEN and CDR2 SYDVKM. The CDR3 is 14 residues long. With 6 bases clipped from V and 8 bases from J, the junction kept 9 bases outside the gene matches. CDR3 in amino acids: CASRTGGAGAGYTF. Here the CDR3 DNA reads TGTGCCAGCAGGACAGGGGGCGCCGGGGCGGGCTACACCTTC.

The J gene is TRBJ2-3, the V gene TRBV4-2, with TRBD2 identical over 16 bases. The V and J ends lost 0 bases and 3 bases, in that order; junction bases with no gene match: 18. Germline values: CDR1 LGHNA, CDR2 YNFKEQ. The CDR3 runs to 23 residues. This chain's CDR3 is CASSQDRDAGLAGGTLTTDTQYF. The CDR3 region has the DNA TGTGCCAGCAGCCAAGATAGGGATGCGGGACTAGCGGGGGGGACCTTGACTACAGATACGCAGTATTTT.

The CDR3 bases are TGTGCCAGCAGTGCTGGGACAGTCAACGGCTACACCTTC. This sequence encodes CASSAGTVNGYTF. The chain is built from TRBV25-1 and TRBJ1-2, with TRBD1 matching over 7 bases. Looked up from germline, CDR1 is MGHDK and CDR2 is SYGVNS. V gave up 4 bases and J gave up 8 bases; unmatched junction bases: 7. There are 13 residues in the CDR3.

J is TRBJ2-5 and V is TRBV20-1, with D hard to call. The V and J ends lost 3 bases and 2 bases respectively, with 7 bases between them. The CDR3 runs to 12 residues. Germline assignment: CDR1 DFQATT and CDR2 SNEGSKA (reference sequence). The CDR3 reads CSASFSQETQYF. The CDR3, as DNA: TGCAGTGCTAGTTTCTCGCAAGAGACCCAGTACTTC.

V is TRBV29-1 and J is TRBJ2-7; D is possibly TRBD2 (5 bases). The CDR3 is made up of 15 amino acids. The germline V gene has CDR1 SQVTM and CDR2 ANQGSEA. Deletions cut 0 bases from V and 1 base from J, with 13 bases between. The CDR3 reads CSVEDRTEVSYEQYF. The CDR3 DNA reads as TGCAGCGTTGAAGATCGGACGGAGGTATCCTACGAGCAGTACTTC.

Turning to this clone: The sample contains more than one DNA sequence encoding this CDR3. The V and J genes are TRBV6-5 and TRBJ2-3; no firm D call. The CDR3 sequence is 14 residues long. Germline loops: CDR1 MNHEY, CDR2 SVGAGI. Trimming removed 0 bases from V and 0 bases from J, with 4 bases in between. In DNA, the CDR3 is TGTGCCAGCAGTTACTCGTTTAGCACAGATACGCAGTATTTT. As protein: CASSYSFSTDTQYF.

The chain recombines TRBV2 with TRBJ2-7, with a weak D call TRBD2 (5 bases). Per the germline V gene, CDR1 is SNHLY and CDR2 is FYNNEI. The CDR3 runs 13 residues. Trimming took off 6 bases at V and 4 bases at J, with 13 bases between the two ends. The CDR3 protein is CASRLVAVYEQYF. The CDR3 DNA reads TGTGCCAGCAGACTAGTTGCGGTGTACGAGCAGTACTTC.

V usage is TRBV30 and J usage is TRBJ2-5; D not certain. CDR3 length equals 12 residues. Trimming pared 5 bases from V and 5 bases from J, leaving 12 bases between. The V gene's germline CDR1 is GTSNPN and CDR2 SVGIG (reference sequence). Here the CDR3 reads CAWGPHVETQYF. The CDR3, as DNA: TGTGCCTGGGGCCCCCACGTGGAGACCCAGTACTTC.

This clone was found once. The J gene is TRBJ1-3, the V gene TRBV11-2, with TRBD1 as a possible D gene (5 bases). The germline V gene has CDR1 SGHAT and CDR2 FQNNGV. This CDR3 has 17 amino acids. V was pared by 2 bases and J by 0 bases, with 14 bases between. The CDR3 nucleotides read TGTGCCAGCAGCTTACTGTGGACAAGGGCCTCTGGAAACACCATATATTTT. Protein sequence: CASSLLWTRASGNTIYF.

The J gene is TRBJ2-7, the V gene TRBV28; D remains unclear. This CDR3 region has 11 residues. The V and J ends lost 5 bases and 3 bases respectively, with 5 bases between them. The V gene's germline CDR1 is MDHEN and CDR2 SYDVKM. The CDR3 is CASSPGYEQYF. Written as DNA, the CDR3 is TGTGCCAGCAGTCCGGGCTACGAGCAGTACTTC. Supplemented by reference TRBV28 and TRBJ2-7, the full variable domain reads DVKVTQSSRYLVKRTGEKVFLECVQDMDHENMFWYRQDPGLGLRLIYFSYDVKMKEKGDIPEGYSVSREKKERFSLILESASTNQTSMYLCASSPGYEQYFGPGTRLTVT.

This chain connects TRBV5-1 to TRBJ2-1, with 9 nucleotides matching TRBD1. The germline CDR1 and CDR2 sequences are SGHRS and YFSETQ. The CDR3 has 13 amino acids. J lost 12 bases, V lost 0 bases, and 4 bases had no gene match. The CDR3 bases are TGCGCCAGCAGCTTGGGGGACAGGGTTGGGCAGTTCTTC. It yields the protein CASSLGDRVGQFF.

CDR3 sequence reads: CASSFLLTGELFF. The CDR3 bases are TGTGCCAGCAGTTTCCTACTCACCGGGGAGCTGTTTTTT. This rearrangement joins TRBV12-3 or TRBV12-4 to TRBJ2-2; D unresolved. The ends were cut back, 3 bases at V and 4 bases at J, with 6 bases in the middle. This CDR3 comprises 13 residues.